The 25 T cell receptor beta chains below were found in one sample sequenced in a study of T-cell memory formation after mild COVID-19. MiXCR, run by TCRdb on the 5' RACE reads, gives a single entry per CDR3 protein. Of about 470,000 distinct CDR3 sequences listed, around a sixth are singletons. The sample comprised PBMCs or a T cell subset sorted from them (not recorded which). These receptor sequences come from an adult woman who had mild COVID-19 (a few samples of this study predate the infection). Cell type and time point are not known.

This clonotype was counted a few times. The chain couples TRBV5-1 to TRBJ2-3, with 9 bases that match TRBD2. This CDR3 comprises 19 residues. CDR1 is SGHRS and CDR2 is YFSETQ in the germline V gene. With 0 bases clipped from V and 4 bases from J, the junction kept 15 bases outside the gene matches. CDR3 nucleotides: TGCGCCAGCAGCTTGGAGTGGAGGGGACTAGCCCCAAGTGCAGATACGCAGTATTTT. This codes for CASSLEWRGLAPSADTQYF.

In this sample, this clonotype turned up a few times. V is TRBV6-5 and J is TRBJ1-5, with TRBD1 identical over 7 bases. The germline V gene has CDR1 MNHEY and CDR2 SVGAGI. There are 14 residues in the CDR3. V trimming: 5 bases; J trimming: 11 bases; junction bases outside the gene matches: 12. Here the CDR3 reads CASSPQGGKRAQHF. CDR3 nucleotides: TGTGCCAGCAGTCCTCAGGGGGGGAAGAGGGCCCAGCATTTT.

This clonotype was picked up a small number of times. This chain links TRBV18 with TRBJ1-1; D gene uncertain. Trimming removed 5 bases at V and 1 base at J, with 5 bases between. Germline lookup yields CDR1 KGHSH and CDR2 LQKENI. The CDR3 runs 12 residues. The CDR3 sequence: CASSTRNTEAFF. The CDR3, as DNA: TGTGCCAGCTCAACAAGGAACACTGAAGCTTTCTTT.

The J gene is TRBJ2-7, the V gene TRBV20-1; D not resolved. Germline V gene data show CDR1 as DFQATT and CDR2 as SNEGSKA (reference sequence). The germline V and J ends were trimmed by 6 bases and 4 bases, with 19 bases remaining between them. This CDR3 has 14 residues. CDR3 sequence reads: CSANTALSRYEQYF. The DNA of the CDR3 is TGCAGTGCGAATACAGCCCTAAGCCGGTACGAGCAGTACTTC.

The rearrangement links TRBV5-1 to TRBJ2-5; 7 bases agree with TRBD1. With V trimmed by 3 bases and J by 4 bases, 12 bases remained unmatched. Germline V gene data show CDR1 as SGHRS and CDR2 as YFSETQ. The CDR3 has 16 amino acids. The CDR3 DNA sequence: TGCGCCAGCAGCTACACACAGGGGCAGAGGGGAGAGACCCAGTACTTC. It encodes CASSYTQGQRGETQYF.

The genes are TRBV7-9 and TRBJ1-3; no clear D. The CDR3 contains 15 residues. V lost 1 base and J 6 bases, leaving 13 bases between the germline ends. Germline CDR1 and CDR2: SEHNR and FQNEAQ (reference sequence). The CDR3 coding sequence is TGTGCCAGCAGCTTAGATCAGGATCTGGAAAACACCATATATTTT. Protein: CASSLDQDLENTIYF.

J is TRBJ2-3 and V is TRBV5-5, with D perhaps matching TRBD1 (6 bases). V was shortened by 4 bases and J by 2 bases, with 17 bases between the two germline ends. The CDR3 loop spans 16 amino acids. The germline gives CDR1 SGHKS, CDR2 YYEKEE (reference sequence). The CDR3 sequence: CASSELRDTITDTQYF. Here the CDR3 DNA reads TGTGCCAGCAGCGAACTCCGGGACACCATCACAGATACGCAGTATTTT.

The chain uses TRBV27 and TRBJ1-3; D is unclear. V was cut by 2 bases and J by 4 bases, with 6 bases left in between. Germline assignment: CDR1 MNHEY and CDR2 SMNVEV (reference sequence). This CDR3 comprises 13 residues. The CDR3 DNA sequence: TGTGCCAGCAGTTTAGCAGTGGGAAACACCATATATTTT. This codes for CASSLAVGNTIYF.

The V call is TRBV7-3, the J call TRBJ2-7; D is possibly TRBD1 (6 bases). CDR1 is SGHTA, CDR2 FQGTGA, per germline. Deletions cut 3 bases from V and 4 bases from J, with 16 bases between. The CDR3 covers 15 residues. The CDR3 spells CASSLGTGWRYEQYF. The CDR3 nucleotides are TGTGCCAGCAGCTTGGGCACAGGGTGGAGATACGAGCAGTACTTC.

The chain links TRBV5-4 to TRBJ2-7, with 7 bases that match TRBD2. V trimming: 7 bases; J trimming: 0 bases; junction bases outside the gene matches: 10. This CDR3 spans 15 amino acids. Germline V gene lookup returns CDR1 SGHNT and CDR2 YYREEE (reference sequence). This chain's CDR3 is CASALGREGSYEQYF. CDR3 bases: TGTGCCAGCGCCCTGGGCAGGGAGGGCTCCTACGAGCAGTACTTC.

The rearrangement joins TRBV12-3 or TRBV12-4 to TRBJ2-1; D may be TRBD1 or TRBD2 (7 bases each). This CDR3 has 13 amino acids. V gave up 3 bases and J gave up 10 bases, with 13 bases separating them. The CDR3 nucleotides read TGTGCCAGCAGTTTGCGGGAGACAGGGGAGCAGTTCTTC. The encoded protein is CASSLRETGEQFF.

The chain combines TRBV29-1 with TRBJ1-2; D might be TRBD1 (6 bases). CDR1 and CDR2 (germline): SQVTM, ANQGSEA. This CDR3 is 12 amino acids long. The V end was cut by 4 bases, the J end by 11 bases, with 17 bases between. CDR3 bases: TGCAGCGTTGCGGAGGTGGGGACAAGTTACACCTTC. The encoded protein is CSVAEVGTSYTF.

This clonotype has a handful of counts. At one of its ends the junction is not consistent with the germline gene, which may arise from a read error. The chain uses TRBV5-6 and TRBJ2-7; D call uncertain. Germline V gene data show CDR1 as SGHDT and CDR2 as YYEEEE. This CDR3 is built from 8 residues. CDR3 protein: CASSLSDF. In DNA form, the CDR3 reads TGTGCCAGCAGCTTGTCGGACTTC.

The chain has TRBV7-2 and TRBJ2-7; the match to TRBD2 covers 12 bases. CDR1 SGHTA and CDR2 FQGNSA come from the germline V gene. V was pared by 4 bases and J by 2 bases, with 6 bases of the junction left unmatched. CDR3 length: 16 residues. CDR3 sequence (DNA): TGTGCCAGCAGCTCCCTCGGACTAGCGGGAACCTACGAGCAGTACTTC. Protein: CASSSLGLAGTYEQYF.

The V gene is TRBV4-1, the J gene TRBJ2-7; D is ambiguous. Germline CDR1 reads MGHRA; CDR2 reads YSYEKL. The CDR3 length is 15 residues. The germline V and J ends were trimmed by 1 base and 1 base, with 11 bases remaining between them. CDR3 in amino acids: CASSQAPGLSYEQYF. The CDR3, as DNA: TGCGCCAGCAGCCAAGCCCCAGGCCTATCCTACGAGCAGTACTTC.

This clonotype was seen more than once but under ten times. CDR3 sequence (DNA): TGTGCCAGCTCACCAGCAGGGATCTTTACGGACCAGCCCCAGCATTTT. Residues: CASSPAGIFTDQPQHF. The genes are TRBV18 and TRBJ1-5; D possibly corresponds to TRBD1 (5 bases). Per germline, CDR1 KGHSH and CDR2 LQKENI. The CDR3 is made up of 16 amino acids. Trimming took 2 bases from V and 7 from J, leaving 18 bases between them.

This clonotype was detected a few times. The chain carries TRBV5-1 and TRBJ1-5; D remains ambiguous. The CDR3 loop spans 14 amino acids. V was cut by 0 bases and J by 3 bases, with 7 bases left in between. Germline CDR1 SGHRS, CDR2 YFSETQ. The CDR3: CASSLDGVNQPQHF. The CDR3, as DNA: TGCGCCAGCAGCTTGGATGGGGTCAATCAGCCCCAGCATTTT.

This clonotype was found a few times. The rearrangement joins TRBV6-5 to TRBJ2-2; D gene uncertain. This CDR3 is 15 amino acids long. The ends were cut back, 2 bases at V and 6 bases at J, with 13 bases in the middle. Germline V gene sequence: CDR1 MNHEY, CDR2 SVGAGI. The CDR3 spells CASSYAPPRPGELFF. The CDR3 DNA is TGTGCCAGCAGTTACGCCCCCCCGCGACCCGGGGAGCTGTTTTTT.

This clonotype has ten or more counts. J is TRBJ2-7 and V is TRBV19, with 7 bases that match TRBD1. The length of the CDR3 is 15 residues. The germline V gene encodes CDR1 LNHDA and CDR2 SQIVND (reference sequence). V lost 4 bases to trimming and J lost 4 bases; unmatched junction nucleotides: 10. The CDR3: CASSTLEGDSYEQYF. DNA of the CDR3: TGTGCCAGTAGTACCCTAGAGGGGGACAGTTACGAGCAGTACTTC.

The chain uses TRBV3-1 and TRBJ1-5; D is perhaps TRBD1 (5 bases). Between the trimmed V and J ends, which lost 3 bases and 2 bases, there was a span of 5 bases. The CDR3 totals 13 residues. CDR1 is LGHDT, CDR2 YNNKEL, per germline (reference sequence). The CDR3 reads CASSQTGNQPQHF. The CDR3 region has the DNA TGTGCCAGCAGCCAGACAGGCAATCAGCCCCAGCATTTT. Drawing the rest from reference TRBV3-1 and TRBJ1-5, the complete variable domain is DTAVSQTPKYLVTQMGNDKSIKCEQNLGHDTMYWYKQDSKKFLKIMFSYNNKELIINETVPNRFSPKSPDKAHLNLHINSLELGDSAVYFCASSQTGNQPQHFGDGTRLSIL.

There are a few counts of this clonotype. The chain employs TRBV6-1 and TRBJ1-6; D unresolved. Germline V lookup: CDR1 MNHNS, CDR2 SASEGT. V dropped 5 bases and J dropped 6 bases, with 8 bases sitting between them. CDR3 length equals 13 residues. CDR3 DNA: TGTGCCAGCAGTCAAGGAGTTAATTCACCCCTCCACTTT. Its protein is CASSQGVNSPLHF.

This clonotype occurred a few times. The rearrangement links TRBV24-1 to TRBJ1-1, with D possibly TRBD1 on 5 matching bases. The V end lost 4 bases, the J end lost 5 bases, and 10 bases lay between the germline ends. Germline V gene sequence: CDR1 KGHDR, CDR2 SFDVKD. This CDR3 has 13 amino acids. The DNA of the CDR3 is TGTGCCACCAGTGACCCGACAGCAACTGAAGCTTTCTTT. Amino acid sequence: CATSDPTATEAFF.

This clonotype was seen more than once but under ten times. The J gene is TRBJ2-1, the V gene TRBV20-1; 8 positions match TRBD2. The ends lost 1 base at V and 14 bases at J; junction bases unmatched: 7. Germline loops: CDR1 DFQATT, CDR2 SNEGSKA (reference sequence). This CDR3 contains 12 residues. CDR3 region: CSARVAGGPKFF. The CDR3 DNA follows: TGCAGTGCTAGAGTGGCGGGAGGACCGAAGTTCTTC.

CDR3 amino acids: CASSFAPGTSVFGYEQYF. The CDR3 nucleotides read TGTGCCAGCAGTTTCGCACCCGGGACTAGCGTCTTTGGCTACGAGCAGTACTTC. The rearrangement joins TRBV12-3 or TRBV12-4 to TRBJ2-7; 10 positions match TRBD2. The junction had 14 bases not matched to a gene; V was cut back by 3 bases and J by 3 bases. This CDR3 has 18 residues.

The rearrangement links TRBV20-1 to TRBJ2-3, with 10 bases lining up with TRBD2. CDR3 length: 13 amino acids. J gave up 4 bases and V 5 bases, and 3 bases lay outside the gene matches. Germline V gene sequence: CDR1 DFQATT, CDR2 SNEGSKA (reference sequence). The CDR3 region is CSAGTSGADTQYF. The CDR3 DNA follows: TGCAGTGCTGGAACTAGCGGGGCAGATACGCAGTATTTT.